One sample yielded the 10 T cell receptor beta chains listed below, sequenced in a study of blood T cell repertoires in COVID-19. TCRdb's copy holds only in-frame clones and misses some; the assay was immunoSEQ multiplex PCR. The sample holds 200,000 to 250,000 clones, approximately 91% seen once. Sequenced input: peripheral blood. Source of these receptors: a man between 60 and 75 years old who had recovered from COVID-19.

The CDR3 DNA reads TGTGCCAGCAGCCCAGGGGTGGGGGAGCAGTTCTTC. Translation gives CASSPGVGEQFF. The chain uses TRBV5-6 and TRBJ2-1; weak D call: TRBD1 (6 bases). The V gene lost 4 bases and the J gene lost 10 bases, with 12 bases spanning the gap. Germline values: CDR1 SGHDT, CDR2 YYEEEE. The CDR3 consists of 12 residues.

The chain carries TRBV28 and TRBJ2-7, with a tentative D call TRBD1 (5 bases). This CDR3 spans 15 amino acids. In germline, CDR1 is MDHEN, CDR2 SYDVKM. V gave up 6 bases and J gave up 2 bases, with 17 bases separating them. CDR3 amino acids: CASRPVSTATYEQYF. The CDR3 bases are TGTGCCAGCAGACCGGTGTCGACAGCCACCTACGAGCAGTACTTC.

The chain carries TRBV19 and TRBJ2-7, with 8 bases aligning to TRBD1. The J segment lost 5 bases and the V segment lost 9 bases, leaving 6 bases of the junction unmatched. The CDR3 totals 12 residues. Germline CDR1 and CDR2: LNHDA and SQIVND (reference sequence). CDR3 coding DNA: TGTGCCAGGCCAGGGGGCCGGAACGAGCAGTACTTC. Protein: CARPGGRNEQYF.

CDR3 protein: CASSQDIAGGFNEQFF. The DNA of the CDR3 is TGCGCCAGCAGCCAAGATATAGCGGGAGGTTTCAATGAGCAGTTCTTC. The chain has TRBV4-1 and TRBJ2-1; 10 nucleotides align to TRBD2. The CDR3 has 16 residues. The V gene end was trimmed by 0 bases and the J gene end by 6 bases; junction bases not matched to a gene: 5. Germline CDR1 MGHRA, CDR2 YSYEKL.

This clone was detected a few times. The rearrangement uses TRBV29-1 and TRBJ2-7, with TRBD2 as a possible D gene (6 bases). Between the trimmed V and J ends, which lost 7 bases and 6 bases, there was a span of 13 bases. The CDR3 covers 11 residues. Per germline, CDR1 SQVTM and CDR2 ANQGSEA. CDR3 bases: TGCAGCGGTCGCGGGGCGGTCGAGCAGTACTTC. This gives the protein CSGRGAVEQYF.

This clone was observed a single time. The chain has TRBV6-5 and TRBJ1-1; the match to TRBD1 covers 8 bases. CDR1 and CDR2 from the germline V gene are MNHEY and SVGAGI. The length of the CDR3 is 14 residues. V trimming: 7 bases; J trimming: 5 bases; junction bases outside the gene matches: 9. CDR3 region: CASNQGQGRTEAFF. The CDR3 nucleotides read TGTGCCAGCAACCAAGGACAGGGTCGAACTGAAGCTTTCTTT.

V and J are TRBV21-1 and TRBJ2-2; TRBD2, the D gene given by the table, was not confirmed from the DNA. TRBV21-1 has pseudogene status. The CDR3 loop spans 15 amino acids. CDR3 protein: CASSKAGSRAGELFF. CDR3 sequence (DNA): TGTGCCAGCAGCAAAGCTGGATCGAGGGCCGGGGAGCTGTTTTTT.

The rearrangement joins TRBV6-5 to TRBJ2-1, with 7 nucleotides matching TRBD2. Germline trimming cut 7 bases from V and 10 bases from J; bases unmatched to any gene: 7. This CDR3 contains 12 residues. From germline, CDR1 is MNHEY and CDR2 SVGAGI. The CDR3 nucleotides are TGTGCCAGCATGGGGGGGAGAGGGGAGCAGTTCTTC. Translated: CASMGGRGEQFF.

J is TRBJ2-2 and V is TRBV9, with D maybe TRBD2 (5 bases). Germline CDR1 reads SGDLS; CDR2 reads YYNGEE. The CDR3 contains 14 residues. Trimming stripped 6 bases from V and 7 bases from J, with 16 bases between. As DNA, the CDR3 is TGTGCCAGCACTCCGGGGTTGAGTGGCGGGGAGCTGTTTTTT. Translating it yields CASTPGLSGGELFF.

This clone occurred once. The chain carries TRBV6-2 or TRBV6-3 and TRBJ2-3, with 12 bases lining up with TRBD2. This CDR3 is built from 17 residues. CDR1 is MNHEY, CDR2 SVGEGT, per germline. V was clipped by 2 bases and J by 9 bases; unmatched bases: 12. CDR3 protein: CASSYPLAGGTRGTQYF. The CDR3 DNA is TGTGCCAGCAGTTACCCTCTAGCGGGAGGGACCCGGGGCACGCAGTATTTT.